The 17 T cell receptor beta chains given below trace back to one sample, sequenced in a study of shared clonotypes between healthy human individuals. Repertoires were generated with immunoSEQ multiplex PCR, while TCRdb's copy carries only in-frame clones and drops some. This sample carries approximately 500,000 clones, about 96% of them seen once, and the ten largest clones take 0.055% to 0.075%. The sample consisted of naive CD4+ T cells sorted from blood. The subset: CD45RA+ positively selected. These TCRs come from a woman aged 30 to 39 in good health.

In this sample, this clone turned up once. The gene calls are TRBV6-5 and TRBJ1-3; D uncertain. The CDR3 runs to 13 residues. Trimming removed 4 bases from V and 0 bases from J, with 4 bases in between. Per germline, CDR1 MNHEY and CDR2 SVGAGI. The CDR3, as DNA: TGTGCCAGCAGTTCTGCCTCTGGAAACACCATATATTTT. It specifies CASSSASGNTIYF.

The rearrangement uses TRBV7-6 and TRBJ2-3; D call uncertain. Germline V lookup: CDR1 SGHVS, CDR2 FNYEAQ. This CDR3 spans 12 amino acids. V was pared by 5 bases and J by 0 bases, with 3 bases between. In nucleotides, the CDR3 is TGTGCCAGCAGCCCTAGCACAGATACGCAGTATTTT. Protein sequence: CASSPSTDTQYF.

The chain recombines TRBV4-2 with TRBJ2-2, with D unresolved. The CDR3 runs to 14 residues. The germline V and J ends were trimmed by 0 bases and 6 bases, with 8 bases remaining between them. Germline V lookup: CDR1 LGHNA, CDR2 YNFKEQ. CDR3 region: CASSQDIGPGELFF. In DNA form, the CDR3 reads TGTGCCAGCAGCCAAGATATTGGACCCGGGGAGCTGTTTTTT.

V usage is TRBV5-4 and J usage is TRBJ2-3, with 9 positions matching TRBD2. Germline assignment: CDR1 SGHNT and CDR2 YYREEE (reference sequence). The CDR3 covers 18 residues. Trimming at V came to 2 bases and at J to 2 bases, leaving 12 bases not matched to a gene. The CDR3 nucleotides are TGTGCCAGCAGCTTAGAAGGAGCGGGAGGATCCTCCACAGATACGCAGTATTTT. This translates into CASSLEGAGGSSTDTQYF.

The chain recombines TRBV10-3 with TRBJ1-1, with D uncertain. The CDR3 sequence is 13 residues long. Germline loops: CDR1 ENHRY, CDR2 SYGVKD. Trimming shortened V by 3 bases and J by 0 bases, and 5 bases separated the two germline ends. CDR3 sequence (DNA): TGTGCCATCAGTGACCGGATGAACACTGAAGCTTTCTTT. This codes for CAISDRMNTEAFF.

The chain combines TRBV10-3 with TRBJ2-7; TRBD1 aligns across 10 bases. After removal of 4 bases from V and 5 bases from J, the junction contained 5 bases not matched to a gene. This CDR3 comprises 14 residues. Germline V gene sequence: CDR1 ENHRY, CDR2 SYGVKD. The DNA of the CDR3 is TGTGCCATCAGTGGGAGCGGGACAGGGGACGAGCAGTACTTC. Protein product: CAISGSGTGDEQYF.

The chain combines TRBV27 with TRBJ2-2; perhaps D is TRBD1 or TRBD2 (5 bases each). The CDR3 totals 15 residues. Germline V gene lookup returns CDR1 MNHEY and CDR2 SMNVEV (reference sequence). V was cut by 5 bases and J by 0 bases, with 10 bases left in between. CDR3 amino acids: CASSEGRPNTGELFF. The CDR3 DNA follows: TGTGCCAGCAGTGAGGGGCGACCGAACACCGGGGAGCTGTTTTTT.

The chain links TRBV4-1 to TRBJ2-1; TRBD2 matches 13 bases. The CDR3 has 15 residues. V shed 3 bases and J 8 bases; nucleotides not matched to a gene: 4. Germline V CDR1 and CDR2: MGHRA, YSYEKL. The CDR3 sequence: CASSHGTSGVYEQFF. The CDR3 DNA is TGCGCCAGCAGCCACGGGACTAGCGGGGTTTATGAGCAGTTCTTC.

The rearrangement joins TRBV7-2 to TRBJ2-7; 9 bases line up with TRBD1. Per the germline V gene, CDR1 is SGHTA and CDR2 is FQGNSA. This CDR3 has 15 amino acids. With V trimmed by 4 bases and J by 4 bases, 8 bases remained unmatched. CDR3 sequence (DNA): TGTGCCAGCAGCTGGACCGGGACAGGGATATACGAGCAGTACTTC. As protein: CASSWTGTGIYEQYF.

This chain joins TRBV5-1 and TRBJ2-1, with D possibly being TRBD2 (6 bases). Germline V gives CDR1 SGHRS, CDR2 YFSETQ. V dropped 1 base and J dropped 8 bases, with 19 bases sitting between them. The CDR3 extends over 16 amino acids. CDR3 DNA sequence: TGCGCCAGCAGCTTGAGAACGGGACTCTCCGTCGATGAGCAGTTCTTC. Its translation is CASSLRTGLSVDEQFF.

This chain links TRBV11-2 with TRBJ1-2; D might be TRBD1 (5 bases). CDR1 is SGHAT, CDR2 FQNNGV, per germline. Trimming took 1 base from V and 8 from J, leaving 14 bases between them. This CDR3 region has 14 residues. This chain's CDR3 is CASSLVRDGRGYTF. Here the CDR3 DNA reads TGTGCCAGCAGCTTAGTCAGGGATGGTAGAGGCTACACCTTC.

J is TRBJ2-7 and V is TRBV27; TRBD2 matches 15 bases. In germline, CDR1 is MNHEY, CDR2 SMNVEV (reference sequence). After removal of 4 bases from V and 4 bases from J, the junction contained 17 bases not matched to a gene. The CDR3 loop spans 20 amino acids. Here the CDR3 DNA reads TGTGCCAGCAGTTCCCAACGGACTAGCGGGAGGGTAACGCCGAGGTACGAGCAGTACTTC. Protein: CASSSQRTSGRVTPRYEQYF.

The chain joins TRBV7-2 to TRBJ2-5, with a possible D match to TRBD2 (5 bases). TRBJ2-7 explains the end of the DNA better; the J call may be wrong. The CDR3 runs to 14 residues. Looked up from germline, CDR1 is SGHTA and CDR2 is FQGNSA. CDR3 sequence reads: CASSLGLADYEQYF. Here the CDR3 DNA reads TGTGCCAGCAGCTTAGGTCTAGCAGACTACGAGCAGTACTTC.

The DNA of the CDR3 is TGTGCCAGCAGCAGAGACACAGATACGCAGTATTTT. Protein: CASSRDTDTQYF. V and J are TRBV7-9 and TRBJ2-3; D gene ambiguous. The CDR3 contains 12 residues. Per the germline V gene, CDR1 is SEHNR and CDR2 is FQNEAQ (reference sequence). Trimming removed 5 bases at V and 2 bases at J, with 5 bases between.

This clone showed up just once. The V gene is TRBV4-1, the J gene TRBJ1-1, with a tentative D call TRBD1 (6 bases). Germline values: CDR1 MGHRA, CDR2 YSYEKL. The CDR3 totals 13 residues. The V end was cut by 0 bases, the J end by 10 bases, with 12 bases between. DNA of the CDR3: TGCGCCAGCAGCCAAGAGACAGGCCCGGGAGCTTTCTTT. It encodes CASSQETGPGAFF.

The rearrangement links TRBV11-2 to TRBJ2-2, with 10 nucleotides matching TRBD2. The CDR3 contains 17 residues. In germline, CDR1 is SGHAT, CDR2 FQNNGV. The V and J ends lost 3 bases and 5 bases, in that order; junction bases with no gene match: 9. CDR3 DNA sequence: TGTGCCAGCAGCTTGGACCCAGCGGGAGGGAGAACCGGGGAGCTGTTTTTT. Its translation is CASSLDPAGGRTGELFF. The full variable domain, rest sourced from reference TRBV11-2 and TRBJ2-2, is EAGVAQSPRYKIIEKRQSVAFWCNPISGHATLYWYQQILGQGPKLLIQFQNNGVVDDSQLPKDRFSAERLKGVDSTLKIQPAKLEDSAVYLCASSLDPAGGRTGELFFGEGSRLTVL.

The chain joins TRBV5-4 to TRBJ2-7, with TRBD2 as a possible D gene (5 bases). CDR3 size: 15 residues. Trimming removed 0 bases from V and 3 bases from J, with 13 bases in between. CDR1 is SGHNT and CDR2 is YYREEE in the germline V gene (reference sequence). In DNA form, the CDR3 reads TGTGCCAGCAGCTTGGAGGCTAGCTTGGTCTACGAGCAGTACTTC. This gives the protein CASSLEASLVYEQYF.